The rows below give T cell receptor beta chains drawn from one sample of a study of CD8 T cells in Susac syndrome. One entry per CDR3 protein, called by TCRdb with MiXCR from the immunoSEQ multiplex PCR reads. The table has some 300,000 distinct CDR3 sequences, more than 75% seen once; the top ten hold over 0.09%. Sequenced sample: CD8+ T cells from PBMCs. These receptors were obtained from a human donor with multiple sclerosis. Each CDR3 is given with its conserved first and last residue. Fields, in order: V gene, clone size, D gene, J gene, CDR3 protein, CDR3 DNA. The D gene is left open where the match is weak. Clone sizes are given selectively: once, few, many, or a class where the clone is expanded.

TRBV20-1	.	.	TRBJ1-2	CSARDLWGRGDDYGYTF	TGCAGTGCTAGAGATCTCTGGGGCCGGGGAGACGACTATGGCTACACCTTC
TRBV11-2	few	.	TRBJ2-1	CASSLAGSSYNEQFF	TGTGCCAGCAGTTTAGCCGGTAGCTCCTACAATGAGCAGTTCTTC
TRBV30	.	TRBD2	TRBJ2-1	CAWSGGTSGTNEQFF	TGTGCCTGGAGTGGTGGGACTAGCGGGACTAATGAGCAGTTCTTC
TRBV6-5	.	.	TRBJ2-1	CASSYSADAAHYNEQFF	TGTGCCAGCAGTTACTCAGCTGATGCAGCTCATTACAATGAGCAGTTCTTC
TRBV9	.	.	TRBJ2-5	CASSDSLRGGQYF	TGTGCCAGCAGCGACTCCTTACGAGGGGGCCAGTACTTC
TRBV29-1	.	.	TRBJ2-1	CSVGPPPPGSSYNEQFF	TGCAGCGTTGGTCCTCCGCCCCCAGGGAGCTCCTACAATGAGCAGTTCTTC
TRBV19	.	TRBD1	TRBJ2-1	CASSIFGTGAEQFF	TGTGCCAGTAGTATTTTCGGGACAGGGGCTGAGCAGTTCTTC
TRBV27	.	TRBD1	TRBJ2-4	CASRQGRMDIQYF	TGTGCCAGCCGACAGGGACGGATGGACATTCAGTACTTC
TRBV9	.	.	TRBJ2-3	CASSVGAFSTDTQYF	TGTGCCAGCAGCGTGGGGGCCTTCAGCACAGATACGCAGTATTTT
TRBV12-3/TRBV12-4	.	.	TRBJ2-3	CASSAHRAVHTQYF	TGTGCCAGCAGTGCACACAGGGCGGTGCATACGCAGTATTTT
TRBV29-1	.	.	TRBJ1-2	CSVEGHTGYGYTF	TGCAGCGTTGAAGGCCATACAGGGTATGGCTACACCTTC
TRBV28	.	.	TRBJ2-5	CASSPKYTGRQEETQYF	TGTGCCAGCAGTCCAAAGTACACAGGGCGACAGGAAGAGACCCAGTACTTC
TRBV20-1	.	TRBD2	TRBJ2-7	CSVSGTSTYEQYF	TGCAGTGTTTCCGGGACTAGTACCTACGAGCAGTACTTC
TRBV5-1	once	.	TRBJ1-4	CASSPRRGTNEKLFF	TGCGCCAGCAGCCCGCGTCGCGGGACTAATGAAAAACTGTTTTTT
TRBV19	once	.	TRBJ2-2	CASSFEVRMTGELFF	TGTGCCAGTAGTTTTGAAGTTAGGATGACCGGGGAGCTGTTTTTT
TRBV20-1	.	.	TRBJ2-2	CSARTSDTGELFF	TGCAGTGCTAGGACTAGTGACACCGGGGAGCTGTTTTTT
TRBV29-1	.	TRBD2	TRBJ2-7	CSALPGGLGEQYF	TGCAGCGCACTCCCGGGAGGGTTAGGCGAGCAGTACTTC
TRBV7-9	.	.	TRBJ1-5	CASSLSGNSNQPQHF	TGTGCCAGCAGCTTATCGGGGAATAGCAATCAGCCCCAGCATTTT
TRBV29-1	.	.	TRBJ2-4	CSVGRTGAKNIQYF	TGCAGCGTTGGTCGTACGGGAGCCAAAAACATTCAGTACTTC
TRBV5-1	.	TRBD2	TRBJ2-5	CAGSLDRLAGVETQYF	TGCGCCGGCAGCTTGGATCGACTAGCGGGAGTGGAGACCCAGTACTTC
TRBV12-3/TRBV12-4	.	TRBD2	TRBJ2-1	CASSTTSAPYNEQFF	TGTGCCAGCAGCACCACTAGCGCGCCATACAATGAGCAGTTCTTC
TRBV5-1	.	.	TRBJ1-2	CASSPPDSLDGYTF	TGCGCCAGCAGTCCCCCGGACAGCTTAGATGGCTACACCTTC
TRBV7-2	.	TRBD2	TRBJ2-2	CASSLVGREVTGELFF	TGTGCCAGCAGCTTAGTCGGGCGGGAGGTGACCGGGGAGCTGTTTTTT
TRBV5-1	once	TRBD2	TRBJ2-3	CASSLELAGADTQYF	TGCGCCAGCAGCTTGGAACTAGCGGGAGCAGATACGCAGTATTTT
TRBV5-8	.	TRBD2	TRBJ2-1	CASSRSAGRDEQFF	TGTGCCAGCAGCCGAAGTGCGGGGAGGGATGAGCAGTTCTTC
TRBV20-1	.	TRBD2	TRBJ2-5	CSAREGLAFPETQYF	TGCAGTGCTAGAGAGGGACTAGCCTTTCCCGAGACCCAGTACTTC
TRBV7-3	.	TRBD1	TRBJ1-1	CASSLRQGYGPFYGVEDEAFF	TGTGCCAGCAGCTTAAGACAGGGCTACGGGCCCTTCTACGGGGTGGAGGATGAAGCTTTCTTT
TRBV2	once	.	TRBJ2-7	CASSDSGHTSEQYF	TGTGCCAGCAGTGATTCCGGACATACTTCCGAGCAGTACTTC
TRBV28	.	TRBD1	TRBJ1-1	CASRRTGRSTEAFF	TGTGCCAGCAGGAGGACAGGGAGGAGCACTGAAGCTTTCTTT
TRBV25-1	.	.	TRBJ1-5	CASSELGAGQPQHF	TGTGCCAGCAGTGAATTAGGGGCGGGTCAGCCCCAGCATTTT
TRBV7-9	.	TRBD1	TRBJ1-2	CSSSLGEGTGAYPYGYTF	TGTTCCAGCAGCTTAGGCGAGGGGACAGGCGCCTATCCCTATGGCTACACCTTC
TRBV12-5	.	.	TRBJ2-5	CASGWTAQETQYF	TGTGCTAGTGGTTGGACAGCTCAAGAGACCCAGTACTTC
TRBV27	.	.	TRBJ1-2	CASSLQGDGYTF	TGTGCCAGCAGTTTACAGGGTGATGGCTACACCTTC
TRBV7-9	.	.	TRBJ2-2	CASSLPGPNTGELFF	TGTGCCAGCAGCCTTCCGGGTCCGAACACCGGGGAGCTGTTTTTT
TRBV4-1	.	.	TRBJ2-2	CASSQGPKTGELFF	TGCGCCAGCAGCCAAGGACCAAAGACCGGGGAGCTGTTTTTT
TRBV7-2	few	.	TRBJ2-1	CASSLGKGRDNEQFF	TGTGCCAGCAGCTTAGGAAAGGGCCGGGACAATGAGCAGTTCTTC
TRBV6-5	.	TRBD1	TRBJ2-3	CASRNEGALTDTQYF	TGTGCCAGCAGAAACGAGGGGGCGCTCACAGATACGCAGTATTTT
TRBV7-9	.	TRBD1	TRBJ2-1	CASTLGQGTLNEQFF	TGTGCCAGCACCCTGGGACAGGGGACTCTTAATGAGCAGTTCTTC
TRBV20-1	.	TRBD2	TRBJ2-5	CSARELAGGETQYF	TGCAGTGCTAGAGAACTAGCGGGAGGAGAGACCCAGTACTTC
TRBV27	.	TRBD2	TRBJ2-2	CASSLGSGSPPGELFF	TGTGCCAGCAGTTTAGGTAGCGGGAGCCCCCCCGGGGAGCTGTTTTTT
TRBV12-3/TRBV12-4	.	TRBD2	TRBJ2-7	CASSLSSGRRYEQYF	TGTGCCAGCAGTTTGTCTAGCGGGAGGCGATACGAGCAGTACTTC
TRBV11-2	.	TRBD2	TRBJ2-7	CASSSRGVAGEREQYF	TGTGCCAGCAGCTCTCGAGGGGTAGCGGGTGAACGCGAGCAGTACTTC
TRBV9	.	TRBD2	TRBJ2-3	CASSVNPSLTSEYTDTQYF	TGTGCCAGCAGCGTGAACCCATCTCTGACTAGCGAATACACAGATACGCAGTATTTT
TRBV3-1	.	TRBD2	TRBJ2-7	CASGPGLDYEQYF	TGTGCCAGCGGACCGGGACTAGACTACGAGCAGTACTTC
TRBV9	.	.	TRBJ1-3	CASSTSGGSGNTIYF	TGTGCCAGCAGCACCTCAGGAGGGTCTGGAAACACCATATATTTT
TRBV4-1	.	TRBD2	TRBJ2-3	CASSQVRGLAGEGTDTQYF	TGCGCCAGCAGCCAAGTTAGGGGACTAGCGGGAGAGGGTACAGATACGCAGTATTTT
TRBV9	.	.	TRBJ2-1	CASSGASPGRQFF	TGTGCCAGCAGCGGGGCCAGTCCGGGAAGGCAGTTCTTC
TRBV7-9	once	.	TRBJ2-5	CASSLGLGPRETQYF	TGTGCCAGCAGCTTAGGGTTGGGCCCTCGGGAGACCCAGTACTTC
TRBV7-3	.	TRBD2	TRBJ2-1	CASSLRTSGAQFF	TGTGCCAGCAGCCTCCGGACTAGCGGGGCGCAGTTCTTC
TRBV20-1	.	TRBD1	TRBJ1-2	CSAWGRDRGMGGYTF	TGCAGTGCTTGGGGCCGGGACAGGGGGATGGGGGGCTACACCTTC
TRBV28	.	TRBD1	TRBJ1-1	CASSPTLGQGEAFF	TGTGCCAGCAGTCCAACTCTTGGACAGGGAGAAGCTTTCTTT
TRBV6-6	.	.	TRBJ2-5	CASSYKERETQYF	TGTGCCAGCAGTTACAAGGAGCGGGAGACCCAGTACTTC
TRBV7-9	.	.	TRBJ2-1	CASSPSGVEQFF	TGTGCCAGCAGCCCGTCGGGGGTGGAGCAGTTCTTC
TRBV12-3/TRBV12-4	.	.	TRBJ2-1	CASSRYTGSNEQFF	TGTGCCAGCAGTCGGTACACGGGTAGCAATGAGCAGTTCTTC
TRBV4-1	.	TRBD1	TRBJ1-1	CASSQGQGATEAFF	TGCGCCAGCAGCCAAGGACAGGGGGCAACTGAAGCTTTCTTT
TRBV20-1	few	.	TRBJ2-1	CSARGLGAYNEQFF	TGCAGTGCTAGGGGGCTAGGCGCCTACAATGAGCAGTTCTTC
TRBV7-9	.	.	TRBJ2-5	CASRRGRYQETQYF	TGTGCCAGCAGGAGGGGTCGGTACCAAGAGACCCAGTACTTC
TRBV28	.	TRBD2	TRBJ2-1	CASSLPGEGLSNEQFF	TGTGCCAGCAGTTTACCCGGGGAGGGCCTCTCAAATGAGCAGTTCTTC
TRBV15	.	.	TRBJ2-1	CATSRDLTDNEQFF	TGTGCCACCAGCAGAGATTTGACTGACAATGAGCAGTTCTTC